The 22 T cell receptor beta chains below come from one sample, sequenced in a study of PD-1 blockade in classical Hodgkin lymphoma. Sequenced by immunoSEQ multiplex PCR; TCRdb stores in-frame clones only, minus some. The sample lists about 94,000 clones; about 92% were seen once. Time point of the sample: cycle 4 day 1 (C4D1), after 6 weeks of nivolumab. Following autologous stem cell transplantation, relapse occurred in every patient, and exposure to brentuximab vedotin varied. This material consisted of peripheral blood mononuclear cells (PBMCs), taken before the fourth cycle of nivolumab. Receptor source: a human donor with classical Hodgkin lymphoma.

V is TRBV6-6 and J is TRBJ2-2; D not certain. The germline V gene has CDR1 MNHNY and CDR2 SVGAGI (reference sequence). V gave up 2 bases and J gave up 4 bases, with 5 bases separating them. This CDR3 contains 13 residues. The CDR3 DNA reads as TGTGCCAGCAGTTACGCCGGCACCGGGGAGCTGTTTTTT. Its protein product is CASSYAGTGELFF.

The gene calls are TRBV21-1 and TRBJ2-7; whether TRBD2, the table's D call, matches the DNA was not checked. TRBV21-1 is deemed a pseudogene. The CDR3 is 15 residues long. Here the CDR3 DNA reads TGTGCCAGCAGCAAGGGCGGGACCGCAGCGGGCGAGCAGTACTTC. Protein product: CASSKGGTAAGEQYF.

V and J are TRBV29-1 and TRBJ2-7, with a possible D match to TRBD1 (6 bases). V was pared by 5 bases and J by 0 bases, with 11 bases between. The germline gives CDR1 SQVTM, CDR2 ANQGSEA. CDR3 length: 13 amino acids. The CDR3 bases are TGCAGCGTTCTGGGGGCTGCCTCCTACGAGCAGTACTTC. Translation: CSVLGAASYEQYF.

The V and J genes are TRBV7-8 and TRBJ2-7, with D uncertain. Germline-derived CDR1 and CDR2 are SGHVS and FQNEAQ. This CDR3 region has 15 residues. V was pared by 1 base and J by 3 bases, with 13 bases between. The CDR3 DNA follows: TGTGCCAGCAGCTTAGGGTTTGGACCCAGCTACGAGCAGTACTTC. Translated: CASSLGFGPSYEQYF.

The chain is built from TRBV6-1 and TRBJ1-1, with unresolved D. V lost 4 bases, J lost 11 bases, and 20 bases lay in between. Germline CDR1 and CDR2: MNHNS and SASEGT. The CDR3 is 14 residues long. In DNA, the CDR3 is TGTGCCAGCAGTGCCGGTGTGGTGGGTTTAAGGGCTTTCTTT. The encoded protein is CASSAGVVGLRAFF.

The chain is built from TRBV18 and TRBJ2-7; TRBD1 matches 7 bases. J lost 3 bases, V lost 5 bases, and 10 bases had no gene match. The length of the CDR3 is 15 residues. The V gene's germline CDR1 is KGHSH and CDR2 LQKENI. The CDR3: CASSTPGQNIYEQYF. CDR3 coding DNA: TGTGCCAGCTCAACCCCGGGACAGAACATCTACGAGCAGTACTTC.

J is TRBJ2-1 and V is TRBV30, with a possible D match to TRBD2 (5 bases). The CDR3 totals 14 residues. The germline CDR1 and CDR2 sequences are GTSNPN and SVGIG (reference sequence). V shed 0 bases and J shed 8 bases, with 14 bases lying between them. CDR3 DNA sequence: TGTGCCTGGAGTGTACTTGAGGGCGCGGATGAGCAGTTCTTC. It encodes CAWSVLEGADEQFF.

V usage is TRBV19 and J usage is TRBJ2-2; no definite D call. CDR3 size: 15 residues. Trimming removed 4 bases from V and 2 bases from J, with 11 bases in between. Germline CDR1 LNHDA, CDR2 SQIVND (reference sequence). Here the CDR3 reads CASSTSQGNTGELFF. As DNA, the CDR3 is TGTGCCAGTAGTACGAGCCAAGGAAACACCGGGGAGCTGTTTTTT.

V is TRBV28 and J is TRBJ1-5; D not resolved. V was shortened by 1 base and J by 1 base, with 11 bases between the two germline ends. This CDR3 comprises 16 residues. CDR1 and CDR2 from the germline V gene are MDHEN and SYDVKM. In nucleotides, the CDR3 is TGTGCCAGCAGTTTATCTGACCCATGGAGCAATCAGCCCCAGCATTTT. Translated: CASSLSDPWSNQPQHF.

The rearrangement joins TRBV9 to TRBJ1-3; 9 nucleotides align to TRBD1. J gave up 4 bases and V 3 bases, and 5 bases lay outside the gene matches. Germline V gives CDR1 SGDLS, CDR2 YYNGEE. This CDR3 region has 15 residues. The CDR3 DNA sequence: TGTGCCAGCAGCGCGCGGGACAGGGACGGAAACACCATATATTTT. Amino acids: CASSARDRDGNTIYF.

The rearrangement uses TRBV5-6 and TRBJ2-7; D possibly corresponds to TRBD1 (5 bases). The CDR3 is 12 amino acids. The ends were cut back, 4 bases at V and 5 bases at J, with 10 bases in the middle. Germline CDR1 is SGHDT and CDR2 is YYEEEE. CDR3 bases: TGTGCCAGCAGCCCCGGACAAAACGAGCAGTACTTC. The encoded protein is CASSPGQNEQYF.

V gene TRBV9 combines with J gene TRBJ2-3; 10 nucleotides line up with TRBD2. This CDR3 has 16 amino acids. Per the germline V gene, CDR1 is SGDLS and CDR2 is YYNGEE. J gave up 0 bases and V 4 bases, and 5 bases lay outside the gene matches. Here the CDR3 DNA reads TGTGCCAGCAGCCGAAGAGCGGGAGGGAGCACAGATACGCAGTATTTT. Encoded protein: CASSRRAGGSTDTQYF.

The rearrangement joins TRBV5-1 to TRBJ1-4; D gene unclear. V gave up 0 bases and J gave up 6 bases, with 9 bases separating them. The CDR3 contains 14 residues. Germline CDR1 SGHRS, CDR2 YFSETQ. The CDR3 DNA sequence: TGCGCCAGCAGCTTGGCAGGTTCTTATGAAAAACTGTTTTTT. Translation gives CASSLAGSYEKLFF.

A remark on this clone: A read error may produce the germline difference seen at one junction end. The chain combines TRBV29-1 with TRBJ2-5; possibly TRBD1 for D (5 bases). CDR1 and CDR2 (germline): SQVTM, ANQGSEA. The CDR3 runs 11 residues. Here the CDR3 DNA reads TGCAGCGTTGAAGAGGGGCAGGTTTCGAACTTC. Its translation: CSVEEGQVSNF.

The chain couples TRBV5-1 to TRBJ1-4; no clear D gene. The length of the CDR3 is 14 residues. The germline V and J ends were trimmed by 0 bases and 4 bases, with 7 bases remaining between them. The V gene's germline CDR1 is SGHRS and CDR2 YFSETQ. The CDR3 region has the DNA TGCGCCAGCAGCTTGGGACGGCTTAATGAAAAACTGTTTTTT. This sequence encodes CASSLGRLNEKLFF.

This clone came up once. The chain carries TRBV14 and TRBJ2-7, with TRBD1 matching over 9 bases. Germline V gene data show CDR1 as SGHDN and CDR2 as FVKESK. Trimming at V came to 3 bases and at J to 3 bases, leaving 15 bases not matched to a gene. The CDR3 is 18 amino acids. CDR3 residues: CASSHYRGLASTNYEQYF. Here the CDR3 DNA reads TGTGCCAGCAGCCATTACAGGGGGCTGGCTTCAACCAACTACGAGCAGTACTTC.

The genes are TRBV4-1 and TRBJ1-3, with D uncertain. The germline CDR1 and CDR2 sequences are MGHRA and YSYEKL. The V end was cut by 1 base, the J end by 3 bases, with 16 bases between. CDR3 length equals 17 residues. Here the CDR3 reads CASSQALGIRSGNTIYF. CDR3 sequence (DNA): TGCGCCAGCAGCCAAGCTCTCGGAATCCGGAGTGGAAACACCATATATTTT.

The rearrangement joins TRBV6-1 to TRBJ2-2; D not resolved. CDR3 length equals 13 residues. Trimming shortened V by 6 bases and J by 6 bases, and 11 bases separated the two germline ends. Germline CDR1 reads MNHNS; CDR2 reads SASEGT. CDR3 in amino acids: CASRTGPPGELFF. In nucleotides, the CDR3 is TGTGCCAGCAGGACCGGGCCCCCCGGGGAGCTGTTTTTT.

The V gene is TRBV7-3, the J gene TRBJ2-3, with D uncertain. The germline V gene encodes CDR1 SGHTA and CDR2 FQGTGA. Between the trimmed V and J ends, which lost 5 bases and 0 bases, there was a span of 12 bases. The CDR3 spans 15 residues. CDR3 loop: CASSPRTTSTDTQYF. The CDR3 nucleotides are TGTGCCAGCAGCCCCCGGACCACTAGCACAGATACGCAGTATTTT. The full variable domain, completed using reference TRBV7-3 and TRBJ2-3, is GAGVSQTPSNKVTEKGKYVELRCDPISGHTALYWYRQSLGQGPEFLIYFQGTGAADDSGLPNDRFFAVRPEGSVSTLKIQRTERGDSAVYLCASSPRTTSTDTQYFGPGTRLTVL.

The V and J genes are TRBV10-2 and TRBJ1-1; a weak D match, TRBD1 (6 bases). V lost 7 bases to trimming and J lost 0 bases, with 18 bases between them. The CDR3 is 16 residues long. Germline CDR1 WSHSY, CDR2 SAAADI. The CDR3 nucleotides are TGCGCCAGCACTTGGACGCCGGGACATATGAACACTGAAGCTTTCTTT. Translated, it gives CASTWTPGHMNTEAFF.

The chain carries TRBV7-8 and TRBJ1-2; unclear D gene. CDR1 is SGHVS and CDR2 is FQNEAQ in the germline V gene. The V end was cut by 6 bases, the J end by 0 bases, with 11 bases between. The CDR3 has 14 residues. In DNA, the CDR3 is TGTGCCAGCAGGGTCGCAGGACCTAACTATGGCTACACCTTC. It encodes CASRVAGPNYGYTF.

This chain links TRBV9 with TRBJ1-2; D is possibly TRBD1 (5 bases). V dropped 5 bases and J dropped 5 bases, with 16 bases sitting between them. The CDR3 contains 14 residues. Germline CDR1 reads SGDLS; CDR2 reads YYNGEE. The CDR3 DNA sequence: TGTGCCAGCAGAGACCTGACAGAGTTATATGGCTACACCTTC. Translated: CASRDLTELYGYTF.